One sample yielded the 11 T cell receptor beta chains listed below, sequenced in a study of cytomegalovirus exposure and HLA in healthy donors. Primers for the PCR totalled 60 Vbeta and 13 Jbeta. The data were produced by immunoSEQ multiplex PCR, yet TCRdb's version contains in-frame clones alone and is incomplete. This sample carries about 190,000 clones, over 60% of them seen once, and the ten largest clones take 2.1%. The source material was PBMCs. These receptor sequences come from a woman between 25 and 40 years old in good health and CMV-seropositive.

The CDR3 bases are TGTGCCTGGAGTAGGGGGATCCAAGAGACCCAGTACTTC. Translation: CAWSRGIQETQYF. J is TRBJ2-5 and V is TRBV30, with D perhaps matching TRBD1 (6 bases). Between the trimmed V and J ends, which lost 2 bases and 1 base, there was a span of 8 bases. The CDR3 extends over 13 amino acids. Germline assignment: CDR1 GTSNPN and CDR2 SVGIG (reference sequence).

The chain combines TRBV5-1 with TRBJ2-7, with 7 bases fitting TRBD1. V was clipped by 4 bases and J by 2 bases; unmatched bases: 3. CDR1 and CDR2 (germline): SGHRS, YFSETQ. CDR3 length: 13 residues. The CDR3 sequence: CASSLDRPYEQYF. CDR3 nucleotide sequence: TGCGCCAGCAGCCTGGACAGGCCCTACGAGCAGTACTTC.

This CDR3 is CASSPGRGSTPETQYF. The CDR3 nucleotides are TGTGCCAGCAGTCCCGGCAGGGGGTCGACTCCAGAGACCCAGTACTTC. The genes are TRBV14 and TRBJ2-5; 7 bases fit TRBD1. The CDR3 is made up of 16 amino acids. Unmatched junction bases numbered 14, after V lost 6 bases and J lost 4 bases. Germline CDR1 and CDR2: SGHDN and FVKESK.

The chain couples TRBV7-2 to TRBJ2-1; weak D call: TRBD2 (5 bases). This CDR3 spans 14 amino acids. V lost 4 bases and J 10 bases, leaving 17 bases between the germline ends. CDR1 and CDR2 (germline): SGHTA, FQGNSA. Here the CDR3 reads CASSSQTYTGEQFF. In DNA, the CDR3 is TGTGCCAGCAGCTCCCAAACCTACACGGGGGAGCAGTTCTTC.

This clone occurred once. The CDR3 sequence is CASSSTGGYSYEQYF. The CDR3 DNA follows: TGTGCCAGCAGCTCTACAGGGGGCTACTCCTACGAGCAGTACTTC. The rearrangement links TRBV7-8 to TRBJ2-5, with TRBD1 matching over 9 bases. The end of the DNA aligns better with TRBJ2-7, so the J call may be wrong. Germline CDR1 and CDR2: SGHVS and FQNEAQ. This CDR3 contains 15 residues.

The chain carries TRBV29-1 and TRBJ1-1; no firm D call. The CDR3 extends over 15 amino acids. Trimming removed 2 bases at V and 1 base at J, with 14 bases between. From germline, CDR1 is SQVTM and CDR2 ANQGSEA. The DNA for the CDR3 is TGCAGCGTTGAATTGTGGGCTTATCGGAACACTGAAGCTTTCTTT. Encoded protein: CSVELWAYRNTEAFF. Complete variable domain (other parts from reference TRBV29-1 and TRBJ1-1): SAVISQKPSRDICQRGTSLTIQCQVDSQVTMMFWYRQQPGQSLTLIATANQGSEATYESGFVIDKFPISRPNLTFSTLTVSNMSPEDSSIYLCSVELWAYRNTEAFFGQGTRLTVV.

The rearrangement uses TRBV7-8 and TRBJ2-3, with TRBD2 matching 14 bases. The CDR3 is 18 residues long. J gave up 0 bases and V 5 bases, and 7 bases lay outside the gene matches. Germline V lookup: CDR1 SGHVS, CDR2 FQNEAQ. The chain's CDR3 is CASSPGLAGGLSTDTQYF. The CDR3 region has the DNA TGTGCCAGCAGCCCTGGACTAGCGGGGGGACTTAGCACAGATACGCAGTATTTT.

The V and J genes are TRBV2 and TRBJ2-2; 14 positions agree with TRBD2. Germline values: CDR1 SNHLY, CDR2 FYNNEI. Trimming cost V 6 bases and J 5 bases; bases outside gene matches: 8. CDR3 length: 17 amino acids. The DNA of the CDR3 is TGTGCCAGCAGGCAGGGACTAGCGGGGGCCTTAACCGGGGAGCTGTTTTTT. Protein product: CASRQGLAGALTGELFF.

The chain carries TRBV28 and TRBJ2-4; 8 bases match TRBD1. The V and J ends lost 5 bases and 1 base, in that order; junction bases with no gene match: 4. The germline gives CDR1 MDHEN, CDR2 SYDVKM. The CDR3 extends over 15 amino acids. For the CDR3, the DNA is TGTGCCAGCAGTCCGACAGGGGACGCCAAAAACATTCAGTACTTC. Encoded protein: CASSPTGDAKNIQYF.

V usage is TRBV4-3 and J usage is TRBJ2-3; TRBD1 matches 7 bases. J lost 6 bases, V lost 0 bases, and 9 bases had no gene match. CDR1 and CDR2 from the germline V gene are LGHNA and YSLEER. There are 16 residues in the CDR3. CDR3 bases: TGCGCCAGCAGCCAAGACCGAACCTCCAGGGGGGATACGCAGTATTTT. Its protein is CASSQDRTSRGDTQYF.

The rearrangement uses TRBV28 and TRBJ2-5, with 12 positions matching TRBD1. The CDR3 sequence is 16 residues long. Germline V gives CDR1 MDHEN, CDR2 SYDVKM. Trimming at V came to 4 bases and at J to 2 bases, leaving 5 bases not matched to a gene. The CDR3 loop reads CASSSRDRGRQETQYF. The CDR3, as DNA: TGTGCCAGCAGTTCCCGGGACAGGGGGCGGCAAGAGACCCAGTACTTC.